These 32 T cell receptor beta chains were all obtained from the same sample, sequenced in a study of blood T cell repertoires in COVID-19. Using immunoSEQ multiplex PCR, the repertoire was profiled, and TCRdb retains in-frame clones only, with some absent. The sample contains more than 250,000 clones, 87% of which appear only once. The sample was PBMCs or T cells enriched from blood (not recorded which). The receptor source for this set is a woman in her 30s who had recovered from COVID-19.

This chain connects TRBV6-5 to TRBJ1-6, with 8 nucleotides matching TRBD1. The CDR3 has 14 residues. J gave up 11 bases and V 10 bases, and 13 bases lay outside the gene matches. Germline V CDR1 and CDR2: MNHEY, SVGAGI. CDR3 coding DNA: TGTGCCACCCAACCGGACAGGGTTGGGCCACCCCTCCACTTT. Its translation: CATQPDRVGPPLHF.

The chain has TRBV6-1 and TRBJ1-2; TRBD1 might be the D (5 bases). The CDR3 covers 13 residues. Looked up from germline, CDR1 is MNHNS and CDR2 is SASEGT. With 1 base removed from V and 8 bases from J, the gap between germline ends came to 11 bases. The chain's CDR3 is CASSEVGRAGYTF. The CDR3 coding sequence is TGTGCCAGCAGTGAAGTTGGCAGGGCGGGCTACACCTTC.

On this clone itself: Other DNA sequences in this sample translate to the same CDR3. The chain couples TRBV11-2 to TRBJ1-2; TRBD1 might be the D (5 bases). Germline CDR1 SGHAT, CDR2 FQNNGV. V shed 1 base and J shed 4 bases, with 10 bases lying between them. This CDR3 comprises 14 residues. The CDR3 nucleotides are TGTGCCAGCAGCTTAGTGGGGGGAGGCTATGGCTACACCTTC. Residues: CASSLVGGGYGYTF.

The gene calls are TRBV27 and TRBJ1-5; possibly TRBD1 for D (5 bases). CDR3 length: 13 amino acids. Germline V lookup: CDR1 MNHEY, CDR2 SMNVEV (reference sequence). V dropped 6 bases and J dropped 4 bases, with 10 bases sitting between them. In nucleotides, the CDR3 is TGTGCCAGCAGCTTGCAGGGTAATCAGCCCCAGCATTTT. Protein: CASSLQGNQPQHF.

J is TRBJ1-2 and V is TRBV28; TRBD1 matches 11 bases. CDR3 size: 13 residues. The junction had 5 bases not matched to a gene; V was cut back by 1 base and J by 13 bases. Germline lookup yields CDR1 MDHEN and CDR2 SYDVKM. CDR3 loop: CASSLSRGTGGTF. The DNA of the CDR3 is TGTGCCAGCAGTTTATCCCGAGGGACAGGGGGCACCTTC.

This chain connects TRBV27 to TRBJ2-2; 9 bases map to TRBD1. The trim removed 1 base at V and 4 bases at J, leaving 4 bases unmatched. From germline, CDR1 is MNHEY and CDR2 SMNVEV (reference sequence). The CDR3 contains 16 residues. This chain's CDR3 is CASSLLGQGSTGELFF. CDR3 DNA sequence: TGTGCCAGCAGTTTATTGGGACAGGGAAGCACCGGGGAGCTGTTTTTT.

The V call is TRBV19, the J call TRBJ1-4; D is unresolved. The CDR3 consists of 13 residues. CDR1 and CDR2 from the germline V gene are LNHDA and SQIVND (reference sequence). The V end lost 2 bases, the J end lost 6 bases, and 7 bases lay between the germline ends. The CDR3 region is CASSILGYEKLFF. The CDR3, as DNA: TGTGCCAGTAGTATACTCGGGTATGAAAAACTGTTTTTT.

This chain uses TRBV7-9 with TRBJ2-1; 7 bases agree with TRBD1. The V and J ends lost 5 bases and 3 bases, in that order; junction bases with no gene match: 10. The CDR3 is made up of 16 amino acids. Germline CDR1 SEHNR, CDR2 FQNEAQ (reference sequence). CDR3 region: CASSEPGQLIYNEQFF. The CDR3 DNA reads as TGTGCCAGCAGCGAACCGGGACAGCTAATCTACAATGAGCAGTTCTTC.

The rearrangement joins TRBV7-3 to TRBJ1-2, with D possibly being TRBD1 (6 bases). The V end was cut by 5 bases, the J end by 6 bases, with 13 bases between. Germline V gives CDR1 SGHTA, CDR2 FQGTGA. The CDR3 runs 13 residues. CDR3 DNA sequence: TGTGCCAGCAGCCAGGGGTCGACAGATGGCTACACCTTC. Amino acid sequence: CASSQGSTDGYTF.

V and J are TRBV29-1 and TRBJ1-1, with a weak D call TRBD1 (5 bases). V lost 6 bases, J lost 5 bases, and 16 bases lay in between. CDR1 and CDR2 from the germline V gene are SQVTM and ANQGSEA. CDR3 length: 13 residues. This chain's CDR3 is CSVGDSDWTEAFF. As DNA, the CDR3 is TGCAGCGTCGGGGACTCCGATTGGACTGAAGCTTTCTTT.

V and J are TRBV5-5 and TRBJ1-4; D is perhaps TRBD1 (6 bases). The CDR3 consists of 13 residues. Germline CDR1 and CDR2: SGHKS and YYEKEE (reference sequence). Deletions cut 5 bases from V and 8 bases from J, with 13 bases between. The CDR3 sequence is CASSFRGGEKLFF. DNA for the CDR3: TGTGCCAGCAGTTTCAGGGGCGGGGAAAAACTGTTTTTT.

The chain carries TRBV6-2 or TRBV6-3 and TRBJ1-2, with 8 bases lining up with TRBD1. The CDR3 spans 18 residues. J lost 6 bases, V lost 6 bases, and 21 bases had no gene match. Looked up from germline, CDR1 is MNHEY and CDR2 is SVGEGT. The chain's CDR3 is CASSPTGQGGSELDGYTF. CDR3 DNA: TGTGCCAGCAGCCCTACCGGACAGGGAGGAAGCGAGTTAGATGGCTACACCTTC.

The chain recombines TRBV5-4 with TRBJ2-6; TRBD1 aligns across 11 bases. CDR3 length: 18 residues. Germline-derived CDR1 and CDR2 are SGHNT and YYREEE (reference sequence). With V trimmed by 0 bases and J by 1 base, 3 bases remained unmatched. CDR3 protein: CASSLGGQGASGANVLTF. Written as DNA, the CDR3 is TGTGCCAGCAGCTTGGGTGGACAGGGGGCTTCTGGGGCCAACGTCCTGACTTTC. Drawing the rest from reference TRBV5-4 and TRBJ2-6, the complete variable domain is ETGVTQSPTHLIKTRGQQVTLRCSSQSGHNTVSWYQQALGQGPQFIFQYYREEENGRGNFPPRFSGLQFPNYSSELNVNALELDDSALYLCASSLGGQGASGANVLTFGAGSRLTVL.

The chain joins TRBV7-2 to TRBJ2-2; 9 nucleotides line up with TRBD2. The trim removed 5 bases at V and 1 base at J, leaving 2 bases unmatched. There are 15 residues in the CDR3. From germline, CDR1 is SGHTA and CDR2 FQGNSA. The CDR3 reads CASSSSGGNTGELFF. In nucleotides, the CDR3 is TGTGCCAGCAGCAGTAGCGGGGGGAACACCGGGGAGCTGTTTTTT.

V gene TRBV4-1 combines with J gene TRBJ2-3, with D perhaps TRBD1 (6 bases). The V end was cut by 4 bases, the J end by 1 base, with 12 bases between. Per the germline V gene, CDR1 is MGHRA and CDR2 is YSYEKL. There are 15 residues in the CDR3. The CDR3 sequence is CASSLRTVGTDTQYF. DNA of the CDR3: TGCGCCAGCAGCCTAAGGACAGTCGGCACAGATACGCAGTATTTT.

As concerns this clone: This sample also contains other DNA sequences that code for the same CDR3. This sequence joins TRBV5-1 and TRBJ1-6, with a possible D match to TRBD1 (5 bases). From germline, CDR1 is SGHRS and CDR2 YFSETQ. The CDR3 runs 14 residues. Deletions cut 0 bases from V and 6 bases from J, with 7 bases between. CDR3 loop: CASSLGQGNSPLHF. CDR3 DNA: TGCGCCAGCAGCTTGGGGCAGGGTAATTCACCCCTCCACTTT.

This sequence joins TRBV6-1 and TRBJ2-5, with D possibly TRBD2 on 7 matching bases. The CDR3 has 16 residues. V lost 4 bases and J lost 3, with 18 bases in between. CDR1 and CDR2 from the germline V gene are MNHNS and SASEGT. DNA for the CDR3: TGTGCCAGCAGTGTGGGCGGGGGCTTGGGAGAAGAGACCCAGTACTTC. Translation gives CASSVGGGLGEETQYF.

V gene TRBV5-1 combines with J gene TRBJ2-3, with D tentatively TRBD1 (6 bases). Trimming shortened V by 0 bases and J by 5 bases, and 10 bases separated the two germline ends. Per germline, CDR1 SGHRS and CDR2 YFSETQ. This CDR3 contains 14 residues. As DNA, the CDR3 is TGCGCCAGCAGCTTGGGGCCAGGGGAAGATACGCAGTATTTT. Amino acid sequence: CASSLGPGEDTQYF.

The J gene is TRBJ1-5, the V gene TRBV19; 7 bases align to TRBD1. Germline CDR1 and CDR2: LNHDA and SQIVND (reference sequence). The V segment lost 10 bases and the J segment 3 bases; nucleotides outside the gene matches: 9. The CDR3 consists of 14 residues. The CDR3 here is CAIGATGINQPQHF. Written as DNA, the CDR3 is TGTGCCATAGGGGCGACAGGGATCAATCAGCCCCAGCATTTT.

This chain links TRBV7-2 with TRBJ1-2, with 10 bases lining up with TRBD1. Looked up from germline, CDR1 is SGHTA and CDR2 is FQGNSA. Germline trimming cut 4 bases from V and 6 bases from J; bases unmatched to any gene: 5. The CDR3 has 14 amino acids. CDR3 sequence (DNA): TGTGCCAGCAGCTCAACCGGGACAGGGGATGGCTACACCTTC. Encoded protein: CASSSTGTGDGYTF.

This sequence joins TRBV6-2 or TRBV6-3 and TRBJ2-3; 9 bases are a match to TRBD1. V dropped 2 bases and J dropped 4; count of bases not matched to a gene: 4. The CDR3 consists of 15 residues. Looked up from germline, CDR1 is MNHEY and CDR2 is SVGEGT. CDR3 in DNA: TGTGCCAGCAGTTACGATAGACAGGGGGCAGATACGCAGTATTTT. This encodes CASSYDRQGADTQYF.

CDR3 nucleotides: TGCGCCAGCAGCCCCCAAGGGACAGGGGGTTCTGAAGCTTTCTTT. Its translation is CASSPQGTGGSEAFF. The chain joins TRBV4-3 to TRBJ1-1, with 11 bases identical to TRBD1. The V segment lost 4 bases and the J segment 6 bases; nucleotides outside the gene matches: 7. The germline gives CDR1 LGHNA, CDR2 YSLEER. The CDR3 runs 15 residues.

The V call is TRBV13, the J call TRBJ2-1, with a possible D match to TRBD2 (6 bases). Germline V CDR1 and CDR2: PRHDT, FYEKMQ (reference sequence). V lost 5 bases and J lost 12, with 17 bases in between. CDR3 length: 13 amino acids. Written as DNA, the CDR3 is TGTGCCAGCAGCGCACAGCGGTACGGGGGGCAGTTCTTC. This gives the protein CASSAQRYGGQFF.

This clone was seen a single time. The chain employs TRBV6-2 or TRBV6-3 and TRBJ1-5; D not certain. CDR3 length equals 15 residues. V was cut by 6 bases and J by 0 bases, with 12 bases left in between. Germline values: CDR1 MNHEY, CDR2 SVGEGT. The CDR3 reads CASSPKLYSNQPQHF. In DNA form, the CDR3 reads TGTGCCAGCAGCCCCAAACTATATAGCAATCAGCCCCAGCATTTT.

The CDR3 DNA reads TGTGCCAGCAGTGAAAGGGCTGCAGGGCCCTATGGCTACACCTTC. The encoded protein is CASSERAAGPYGYTF. V and J are TRBV2 and TRBJ1-2; TRBD1 is a possible D gene (5 bases). Trimming took off 2 bases at V and 4 bases at J, with 14 bases between the two ends. Germline CDR1 is SNHLY and CDR2 is FYNNEI. The CDR3 spans 15 residues.

The genes are TRBV7-8 and TRBJ1-1; perhaps TRBD1 as D (5 bases). The CDR3 loop spans 15 amino acids. V lost 8 bases, J lost 4 bases, and 20 bases lay in between. Germline CDR1 and CDR2: SGHVS and FQNEAQ. The CDR3, as DNA: TGTGCCAGCCGACCGGTCCTAGGGGCGACCACTGAAGCTTTCTTT. Translation: CASRPVLGATTEAFF.

The CDR3 DNA sequence: TGTGCCTGGTATGGGGGGAGGGTCGGATTGGACACTGAAGCTTTCTTT. This encodes CAWYGGRVGLDTEAFF. This chain joins TRBV30 and TRBJ1-1; D perhaps matches TRBD1 (5 bases). The CDR3 contains 16 residues. Germline CDR1 reads GTSNPN; CDR2 reads SVGIG (reference sequence). The V and J ends lost 5 bases and 3 bases respectively, with 22 bases between them.

The CDR3 DNA reads TGTGCCAGCAGTCCCCTACTCGGGACAGGGGGCGATGGCAATCAGCCCCAGCATTTT. As protein: CASSPLLGTGGDGNQPQHF. J is TRBJ1-5 and V is TRBV6-6; 12 bases match TRBD1. The CDR3 is made up of 19 amino acids. The V gene end was trimmed by 5 bases and the J gene end by 2 bases; junction bases not matched to a gene: 13. Germline V gene sequence: CDR1 MNHNY, CDR2 SVGAGI (reference sequence).

The chain is built from TRBV2 and TRBJ1-6; tentative D call: TRBD1 (5 bases). Trimming left V 2 bases short and J 7 bases short, with 12 bases between. The CDR3 covers 15 residues. Germline CDR1 SNHLY, CDR2 FYNNEI. CDR3 loop: CASSERGLENSPLHF. CDR3 sequence (DNA): TGTGCCAGCAGTGAAAGGGGCCTTGAGAATTCACCCCTCCACTTT.

The chain employs TRBV7-9 and TRBJ1-4; no firm D call. The CDR3 covers 14 residues. Deletions cut 1 base from V and 10 bases from J, with 13 bases between. In germline, CDR1 is SEHNR, CDR2 FQNEAQ (reference sequence). The CDR3 nucleotides are TGTGCCAGCAGCTTAGTGGACGGGGAAAGAAAACTGTTTTTT. Translating gives CASSLVDGERKLFF. Using reference TRBV7-9 and TRBJ1-4 for the parts outside the CDR3, the full variable domain is DTGVSQNPRHKITKRGQNVTFRCDPISEHNRLYWYRQTLGQGPEFLTYFQNEAQLEKSRLLSDRFSAERPKGSFSTLEIQRTEQGDSAMYLCASSLVDGERKLFFGSGTQLSVL.

The chain has TRBV18 and TRBJ2-5; TRBD1 aligns across 10 bases. The V gene's germline CDR1 is KGHSH and CDR2 LQKENI. The CDR3 has 14 residues. The V segment lost 6 bases and the J segment 4 bases; nucleotides outside the gene matches: 5. The chain's CDR3 is CASSRTGGPETQYF. As DNA, the CDR3 is TGTGCCAGCTCCCGGACAGGGGGGCCAGAGACCCAGTACTTC.

This clone was observed a handful of times. The gene calls are TRBV2 and TRBJ1-4; no clear D. CDR1 and CDR2 (germline): SNHLY, FYNNEI. This CDR3 is 11 amino acids long. Trimming cost V 4 bases and J 8 bases, with 5 bases left between them. CDR3 loop: CASSVVEKLFF. Here the CDR3 DNA reads TGTGCCAGCAGTGTCGTAGAAAAACTGTTTTTT.